The following is a TCR beta chain sequence with its context. Participant-reported clinical history was the basis for cohort assignment. This record comes from a study of blood T cell repertoires in COVID-19. Study details: Specimens from acute and convalescent COVID-19 originated in the United States, Italy and Spain.

Authors' processing steps: Nucleated cell number was recorded as an estimate derived from reference gene primer amplification. Sequencing was performed with immunoSEQ multiplex PCR; in TCRdb, only in-frame clones are kept and a portion is missing. For V, J and clone size, that table is used; D and trimming come from the DNA. The sample holds about 220,000 clones, roughly nine tenths seen once. Trimming took 1 base from V and 0 from J; bases not matched to a gene: 6. This CDR3 comprises 18 residues. Germline CDR1 reads KGHSH; CDR2 reads LQKENI. The sequence was collected from a woman under 30 in a cohort exposed to, infected with or recovered from COVID-19 (not recorded which). The chain carries TRBV18 and TRBJ2-1, with 10 bases fitting TRBD2. Sequencing used PBMCs or T cells enriched from blood (not recorded which). Written as DNA, the CDR3 is TGTGCCAGCTCACCACTACCCCCTAGCGGGAGCTCCTACAATGAGCAGTTCTTC. It translates to CASSPLPPSGSSYNEQFF.